This T cell receptor (beta chain) is from a study of glioma-infiltrating T cells after dendritic cell vaccination. The overall study: Dendritic cell vaccination trial patients had either newly diagnosed or recurrent glioblastoma.

Only patients with spare fresh-frozen tumor and over two years of follow-up were included. The immunoSEQ assay amplified TCRB CDR3 from up to roughly 2 ug DNA. Amplification used 60 V beta primers and 13 J beta primers. Sequencing was performed with immunoSEQ multiplex PCR; in TCRdb, only in-frame clones are kept and a portion is missing. In the table there are about 67,000 clones, about 76% of which are singletons. Germline-derived CDR1 and CDR2 are SQVTM and ANQGSEA. The CDR3 has 13 residues. V dropped 2 bases and J dropped 3 bases, with 10 bases sitting between them. This TCR came from a human donor with glioblastoma. The chain employs TRBV29-1 and TRBJ1-2; D is undetermined. The sequencing here drew on blood, taken before dendritic cell vaccination. CDR3 nucleotide sequence: TGCAGCGTTGAACCCGGTATGGACTATGGCTACACCTTC. Translated: CSVEPGMDYGYTF.